A selection of T cell receptor beta chains follows, all from one sample in a study of control samples from healthy donors and cancer patients. Generated by immunoSEQ multiplex PCR, the TCRdb table keeps only in-frame clones and is missing some. The sample has 100,000 or so clones; approximately 86% are singletons. The specimen sequenced was blood. These receptors were collected from a woman aged 45-60 years in good health. The CDR3 runs from the conserved cysteine through the conserved F or W. The D gene is left open where the match is weak. A clone size is listed for some rows: how often the clone was seen (once, few, many), or a class if it is expanded.

CDR3nt: TGTGCCAGCTCACCGGGCGGATCCTCTGGAAACACCATATATTTT; CDR3aa: CASSPGGSSGNTIYF; abundance: -; j_gene: TRBJ1-3; d_gene: -; v_gene: TRBV18
CDR3nt: TGTGCCACCAGTGAACCCACTAGACTTCGGGCCAAAAACATTCAGTACTTC; CDR3aa: CATSEPTRLRAKNIQYF; abundance: few; j_gene: TRBJ2-4; d_gene: -; v_gene: TRBV24-1
CDR3nt: TGTGCCAGCAGCGTAGGGGCGGGGGACAGCACAGATACGCAGTATTTT; CDR3aa: CASSVGAGDSTDTQYF; abundance: -; j_gene: TRBJ2-3; d_gene: TRBD2; v_gene: TRBV9
CDR3nt: TGTGCCAGCAGTTACTCTCCGGACAGGTCCTACGAGCAGTACTTC; CDR3aa: CASSYSPDRSYEQYF; abundance: -; j_gene: TRBJ2-7; d_gene: TRBD1; v_gene: TRBV6-5
CDR3nt: TGTGCCAGCAGTGAATCCGGGAAAGAGACCCAGTACTTC; CDR3aa: CASSESGKETQYF; abundance: -; j_gene: TRBJ2-5; d_gene: -; v_gene: TRBV25-1
CDR3nt: TGTGCCAGCAGCCAACACATCGGGACAGGGGGGGGGAATTCACCCCTCCACTTT; CDR3aa: CASSQHIGTGGGNSPLHF; abundance: once; j_gene: TRBJ1-6; d_gene: TRBD1; v_gene: TRBV3-1/TRBV3-2
CDR3nt: TGTGCCAGCAGCACGATGGCGGGGGGGTTTGGAGATACGCAGTATTTT; CDR3aa: CASSTMAGGFGDTQYF; abundance: -; j_gene: TRBJ2-3; d_gene: TRBD2; v_gene: TRBV5-6
CDR3nt: TGTGCCAGCAGTTTTCTTGACCCCGAATACGAGCAGTACTTC; CDR3aa: CASSFLDPEYEQYF; abundance: -; j_gene: TRBJ2-7; d_gene: -; v_gene: TRBV28
CDR3nt: TGTGCCAGCAGTGGACTAGTGGGAGCAGATACGCAGTATTTT; CDR3aa: CASSGLVGADTQYF; abundance: -; j_gene: TRBJ2-3; d_gene: -; v_gene: TRBV6-4
CDR3nt: TGTGCCACCACTTGGGGGTCCTCCTACAATGAGCAGTTCTTC; CDR3aa: CATTWGSSYNEQFF; abundance: -; j_gene: TRBJ2-1; d_gene: -; v_gene: TRBV24-1
CDR3nt: TGTGCCAGCAGCTTAGCGGCTTCTACCTACAATGAGCAGTTCTTC; CDR3aa: CASSLAASTYNEQFF; abundance: -; j_gene: TRBJ2-1; d_gene: -; v_gene: TRBV7-2
CDR3nt: TGTGCCAGTGGGGGGACGCCATCGAGGGAGCAGTACTTC; CDR3aa: CASGGTPSREQYF; abundance: -; j_gene: TRBJ2-7; d_gene: -; v_gene: TRBV19
CDR3nt: TGTGCCAGCAGTTTAAACCATAGGAGCAGGCTGGGGACCCAAACCGCTAGAAACAATGAGCAGTTCTTC; CDR3aa: CASSLNHRSRLGTQTARNNEQFF; abundance: -; j_gene: TRBJ2-1; d_gene: -; v_gene: TRBV28
CDR3nt: TGTGCCAGCAGTCCCGTATCGGGGGGGTATCAGCCCCAGCATTTT; CDR3aa: CASSPVSGGYQPQHF; abundance: -; j_gene: TRBJ1-5; d_gene: -; v_gene: TRBV6-5
CDR3nt: TGTGCTAGTGGTTTGGTTCTTGACGGGACTAGCGGTACCTACGAGCAGTACTTC; CDR3aa: CASGLVLDGTSGTYEQYF; abundance: -; j_gene: TRBJ2-7; d_gene: TRBD2; v_gene: TRBV12-5
CDR3nt: TGTGCCAGCAGCTTATACGACAGATACAATGAGCAGTTCTTC; CDR3aa: CASSLYDRYNEQFF; abundance: -; j_gene: TRBJ2-1; d_gene: -; v_gene: TRBV5-6
CDR3nt: TGCGCCAGCAGCCCCGCGGACCATCTCATCTATAATTCACCCCTCCACTTT; CDR3aa: CASSPADHLIYNSPLHF; abundance: -; j_gene: TRBJ1-6; d_gene: -; v_gene: TRBV4-1
CDR3nt: TGTGCCAGCAGTGAATCTTATAGGAAAGAGACCCAGTACTTC; CDR3aa: CASSESYRKETQYF; abundance: -; j_gene: TRBJ2-5; d_gene: -; v_gene: TRBV2
CDR3nt: TGTGCCAGCAGGCTGGGGCTATTCAATGAGCAGTTCTTC; CDR3aa: CASRLGLFNEQFF; abundance: -; j_gene: TRBJ2-1; d_gene: -; v_gene: TRBV6-5
CDR3nt: TGTGCCAGCAGCTTAGAAGGGACAGGGAATTACGAGCAGTACTTC; CDR3aa: CASSLEGTGNYEQYF; abundance: few; j_gene: TRBJ2-7; d_gene: TRBD1; v_gene: TRBV13
CDR3nt: TGTGCCAGCTCACCTTCCACAGGGGGCAATACCAAAAACATTCAGTACTTC; CDR3aa: CASSPSTGGNTKNIQYF; abundance: -; j_gene: TRBJ2-4; d_gene: TRBD1; v_gene: TRBV18